This T cell receptor (beta chain) is drawn from a study of T cells in Graves' hyperthyroidism and ophthalmopathy. General study results and limits: Using 13 V-J features, a model discriminated ophthalmopathy from stable hyperthyroidism. In blood, most of the thyroid clonotypes expanded above 0.001 were also present.

The V end was cut by 5 bases, the J end by 7 bases, with 12 bases between. The CDR3 covers 12 residues. Germline V gives CDR1 SGHTS, CDR2 YDEGEE. In its sample, this clonotype was seen many times. Its antigen is as yet unknown. Template material for amplifying TCR beta CDR3 regions consisted of RNA transcripts. With the HTBI primer set, the TCR CDR3 went through a first round of RT-PCR. TCRdb reanalysed the multiplex PCR reads using MiXCR and keeps one entry per CDR3 protein. The sample has 650,000 to 800,000 distinct CDR3 sequences, just under 45% seen once. The study left out patients who had uncontrolled infection, other autoimmune disease, pregnancy or lactation.

The source of this sequence is an adult man with Graves' disease, either hyperthyroidism or ophthalmopathy (not recorded which). The sample consisted of peripheral blood or thyroid tissue (not recorded which). This rearrangement joins TRBV5-8 to TRBJ1-1, with unresolved D. The CDR3 nucleotides are TGTGCCAGCAGTTATGGAGACAATGAAGCTTTCTTT. Residues: CASSYGDNEAFF.